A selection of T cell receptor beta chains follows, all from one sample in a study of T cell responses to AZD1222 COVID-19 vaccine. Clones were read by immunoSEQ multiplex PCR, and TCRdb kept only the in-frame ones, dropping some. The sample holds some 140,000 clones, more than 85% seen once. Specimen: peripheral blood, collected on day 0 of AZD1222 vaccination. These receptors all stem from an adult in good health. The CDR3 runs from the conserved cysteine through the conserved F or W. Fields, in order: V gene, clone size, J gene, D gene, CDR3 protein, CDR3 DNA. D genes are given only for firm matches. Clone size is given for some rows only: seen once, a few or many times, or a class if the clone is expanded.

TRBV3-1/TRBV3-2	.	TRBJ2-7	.	CASSQTVRAPYEQYF	TGTGCCAGCAGCCAAACGGTAAGGGCCCCCTACGAGCAGTACTTC
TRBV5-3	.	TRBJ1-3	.	CARGPTGPSGNTIYF	TGTGCCAGAGGACCGACAGGTCCTTCTGGAAACACCATATATTTT
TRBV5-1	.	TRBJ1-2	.	CASSLVVGGGPSGYTF	TGCGCCAGCAGCTTGGTCGTCGGAGGGGGGCCGAGTGGCTACACCTTC
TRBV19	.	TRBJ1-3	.	CARLNRDGGNTIYF	TGTGCCAGACTAAACCGGGACGGAGGAAACACCATATATTTT
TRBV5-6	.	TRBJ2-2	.	CASSPLGGGASTGELFF	TGTGCCAGCAGCCCCCTCGGGGGTGGAGCGAGCACCGGGGAGCTGTTTTTT
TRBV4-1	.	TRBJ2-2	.	CASSQVLANTGELFF	TGCGCCAGCAGCCAAGTACTTGCGAACACCGGGGAGCTGTTTTTT
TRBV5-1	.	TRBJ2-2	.	CASNRGENTGELFF	TGCGCCAGCAACCGCGGAGAGAACACCGGGGAGCTGTTTTTT
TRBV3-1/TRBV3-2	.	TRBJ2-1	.	CASSHGGQYNEQFF	TGTGCCAGCAGCCACGGGGGCCAATACAATGAGCAGTTCTTC
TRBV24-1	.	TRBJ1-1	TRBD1	CATSELRTGVTNTEAFF	TGTGCCACCAGTGAACTCAGGACAGGGGTCACGAACACTGAAGCTTTCTTT
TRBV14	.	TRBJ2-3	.	CASRRSSTDTQYF	TGTGCCAGCAGAAGATCTAGCACAGATACGCAGTATTTT
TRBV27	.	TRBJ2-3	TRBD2	CASSEPLAGRNTQYF	TGTGCCAGCTCCGAGCCACTAGCGGGAAGGAATACGCAGTATTTT
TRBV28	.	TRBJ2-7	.	CASRPRFGDGQYF	TGTGCCAGCAGACCGAGATTTGGGGACGGGCAGTACTTC
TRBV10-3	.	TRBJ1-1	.	CAISESPRLNTEAFF	TGTGCCATCAGTGAGTCGCCACGGTTGAACACTGAAGCTTTCTTT
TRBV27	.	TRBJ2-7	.	CASSLKGLPTYEQYF	TGTGCCAGCAGTTTAAAGGGTCTACCTACCTACGAGCAGTACTTC
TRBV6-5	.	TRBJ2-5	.	CASSRQETQYF	TGTGCCAGCAGCCGACAAGAGACCCAGTACTTC
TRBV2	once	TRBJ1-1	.	CASMLAVNTEAFF	TGTGCCAGCATGTTGGCAGTGAACACTGAAGCTTTCTTT
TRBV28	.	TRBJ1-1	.	CASSFKRSRTEAFF	TGTGCCAGCAGTTTTAAAAGGAGTCGGACTGAAGCTTTCTTT
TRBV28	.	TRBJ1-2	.	CASSLMGRGGRYGYTF	TGTGCCAGCAGTTTAATGGGGCGGGGCGGGAGGTATGGCTACACCTTC
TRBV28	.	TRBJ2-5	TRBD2	CATSPGLARFKRLEETQYF	TGTGCCACCTCTCCGGGACTAGCGCGTTTTAAAAGGTTGGAAGAGACCCAGTACTTC
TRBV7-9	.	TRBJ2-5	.	CASSGWGKTQYF	TGTGCCAGCAGCGGTTGGGGTAAGACCCAGTACTTC
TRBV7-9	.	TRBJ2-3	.	CASSPGDKGTDTQYF	TGTGCCAGCAGCCCTGGGGACAAAGGCACAGATACGCAGTATTTT
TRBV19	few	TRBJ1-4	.	CASSLNRDGNEKLFF	TGTGCCAGTAGTCTAAACCGGGACGGCAATGAAAAACTGTTTTTT
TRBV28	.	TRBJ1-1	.	CASSEGDGVYTEAFF	TGTGCCAGCAGTGAGGGGGACGGAGTTTACACTGAAGCTTTCTTT
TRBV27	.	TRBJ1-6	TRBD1	CASTRWNRGNSPLHF	TGTGCCAGCACCAGATGGAACAGGGGTAATTCACCCCTCCACTTT
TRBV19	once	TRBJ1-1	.	CASSIQPGHPSGTEAFF	TGTGCCAGTAGTATACAGCCGGGACACCCCTCCGGCACTGAAGCTTTCTTT
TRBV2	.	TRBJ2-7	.	CASSGQGEFPEQYF	TGTGCCAGCAGTGGGCAGGGAGAATTTCCCGAGCAGTACTTC
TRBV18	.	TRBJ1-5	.	CASSPKISNQPQHF	TGTGCCAGCTCCCCAAAGATAAGCAATCAGCCCCAGCATTTT
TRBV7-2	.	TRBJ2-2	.	CASSQNGRSAGELFF	TGTGCCAGCAGCCAAAACGGACGGTCCGCCGGGGAGCTGTTTTTT
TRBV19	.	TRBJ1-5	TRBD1	CASSGQDQPQHF	TGTGCCAGCTCTGGACAGGATCAGCCCCAGCATTTT
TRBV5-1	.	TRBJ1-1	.	CASSLTGNTEAFF	TGCGCCAGCAGCTTGACAGGGAACACTGAAGCTTTCTTT
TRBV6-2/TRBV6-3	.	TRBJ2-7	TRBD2	CASSYDPGWREGYEQYF	TGTGCCAGCAGTTACGATCCTGGCTGGCGGGAGGGCTACGAGCAGTACTTC
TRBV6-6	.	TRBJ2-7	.	CASNRPDSLYEQYF	TGTGCCAGCAACCGACCAGACAGCCTCTACGAGCAGTACTTC
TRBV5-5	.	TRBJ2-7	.	CASSLVGTPHYEQYF	TGTGCCAGCAGCTTGGTCGGGACACCACACTACGAGCAGTACTTC
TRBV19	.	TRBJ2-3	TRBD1	CASSTGQGSTDTQYF	TGTGCCAGTAGTACGGGACAGGGGAGCACAGATACGCAGTATTTT
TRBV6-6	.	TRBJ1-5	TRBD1	CASSYGDRGRQPQHF	TGTGCCAGCAGTTACGGGGACAGGGGGAGACAGCCCCAGCATTTT
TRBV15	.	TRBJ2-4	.	CATSSGRVTKNIQYF	TGTGCCACCAGCAGCGGTAGGGTGACCAAAAACATTCAGTACTTC
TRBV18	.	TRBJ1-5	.	CASSISGDQPQHF	TGTGCCAGCTCAATCTCAGGCGATCAGCCCCAGCATTTT
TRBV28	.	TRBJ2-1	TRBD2	CASARTSGRNEQFF	TGTGCCAGCGCCCGGACTAGCGGTCGCAATGAGCAGTTCTTC
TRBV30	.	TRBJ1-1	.	CAFHKRWGTEAFF	TGTGCCTTCCACAAGAGGTGGGGCACTGAAGCTTTCTTT
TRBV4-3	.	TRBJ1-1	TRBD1	CASSQGLTGGTEAFF	TGCGCCAGCAGCCAAGGCCTAACAGGGGGCACTGAAGCTTTCTTT
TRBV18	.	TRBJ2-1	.	CASSPDGFSYNEQFF	TGTGCCAGCTCACCCGACGGATTCTCCTACAATGAGCAGTTCTTC
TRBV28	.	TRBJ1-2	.	CASSTDRTLFGYTF	TGTGCCAGCAGTACGGACAGAACCCTATTTGGCTACACCTTC
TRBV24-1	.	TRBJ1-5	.	CATSEHGRGQPQHF	TGTGCCACCAGTGAGCACGGGAGGGGACAGCCCCAGCATTTT
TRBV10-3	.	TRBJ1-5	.	CAIRSGVNQPQHF	TGTGCCATCAGATCTGGGGTCAATCAGCCCCAGCATTTT
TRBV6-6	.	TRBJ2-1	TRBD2	CASSPGLAGVDMYYNEQFF	TGTGCCAGCAGTCCAGGACTAGCGGGAGTGGATATGTACTACAATGAGCAGTTCTTC
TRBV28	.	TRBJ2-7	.	CASSSPYEQYF	TGTGCCAGCAGTTCTCCCTACGAGCAGTACTTC
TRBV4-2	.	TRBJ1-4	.	CASSQGPQGLFF	TGTGCCAGCAGCCAAGGGCCCCAGGGACTGTTTTTT
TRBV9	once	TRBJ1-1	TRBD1	CASSETGANTEAFF	TGTGCCAGCAGCGAGACAGGGGCGAACACTGAAGCTTTCTTT
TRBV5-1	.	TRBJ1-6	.	CASSLDGGESSPLHF	TGCGCCAGCAGCTTGGATGGGGGTGAGAGTTCACCCCTCCACTTT
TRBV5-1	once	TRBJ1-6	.	CASSLPSKERNSPLHF	TGCGCCAGCAGCTTGCCCTCAAAGGAGAGAAATTCACCCCTCCACTTT
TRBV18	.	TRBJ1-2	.	CASSPIRGGNGYTF	TGTGCCAGCTCACCAATAAGAGGGGGGAATGGCTACACCTTC
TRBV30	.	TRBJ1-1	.	CAWSVPRGRGTEAFF	TGTGCCTGGAGTGTACCCAGGGGCCGAGGCACTGAAGCTTTCTTT
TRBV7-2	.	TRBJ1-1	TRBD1	CASSFGDRHTEAFF	TGTGCCAGCAGCTTCGGGGACAGGCATACTGAAGCTTTCTTT
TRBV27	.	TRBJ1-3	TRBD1	CASSRDRGLGNTIYF	TGTGCCAGCAGCCGAGACAGGGGGCTTGGAAACACCATATATTTT
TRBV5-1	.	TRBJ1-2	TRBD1	CASSGTGQGPIYGYTF	TGCGCCAGCAGCGGGACGGGACAGGGGCCGATCTATGGCTACACCTTC